This TCR beta chain was captured by sequencing in a study of blood T cells in healthy people across ages. The donors, aged roughly 6 to 95, were healthy Caucasians from Russia. A second PCR of 7 to 11 cycles used a sample-barcoded 5' primer and a J-beta primer mix. TCRdb processed the 5' RACE reads anew with MiXCR; each CDR3 protein has one entry. The profile shows some 1.5 million distinct CDR3 sequences, roughly 27% of them singletons. This CDR3 has 15 residues. Germline V CDR1 and CDR2: SEHNR, FQNEAQ (reference sequence). V was pared by 5 bases and J by 2 bases, with 7 bases of the junction left unmatched.

The chain is built from TRBV7-9 and TRBJ1-2; 8 bases align to TRBD1. The sequence was obtained from a woman under 40 in good health. The specimen sequenced was blood. In nucleotides, the CDR3 is TGTGCCAGCAGCCCGGGACAGGTCAGAAACTATGGCTACACCTTC. Its translation is CASSPGQVRNYGYTF.